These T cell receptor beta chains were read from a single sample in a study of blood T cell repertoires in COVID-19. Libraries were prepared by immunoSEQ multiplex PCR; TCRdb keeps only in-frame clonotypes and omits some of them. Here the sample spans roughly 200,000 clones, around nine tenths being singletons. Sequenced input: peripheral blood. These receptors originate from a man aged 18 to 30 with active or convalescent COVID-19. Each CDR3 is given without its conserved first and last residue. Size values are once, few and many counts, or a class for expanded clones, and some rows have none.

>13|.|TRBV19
ASSSLAGSTDTQY
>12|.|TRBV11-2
ASSSAGSYNEQF
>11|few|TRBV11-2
ASSGDTFSPLH
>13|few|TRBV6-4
ASSDGTRNTGELF
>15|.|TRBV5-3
ARSLALGGSGTGELF
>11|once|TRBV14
ASSLTGGYGYT
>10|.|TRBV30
AWSLVGNEQF
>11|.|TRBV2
ASRPPEGPEAF
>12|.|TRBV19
ASSIRGGSNEQF
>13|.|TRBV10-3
AISGGQGRDEKLF
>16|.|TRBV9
ASSGMTSGRVSYNEQF
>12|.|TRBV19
ASDRGGSNTEAF
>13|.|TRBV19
ASSDLAGGVDEQY
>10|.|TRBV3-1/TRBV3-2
ASSRRNYEQF
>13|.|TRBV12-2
ASRPREGQNTEAF
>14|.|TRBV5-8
ASRTTGVRFSHEQF
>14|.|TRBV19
ASSRGLADPTGELF
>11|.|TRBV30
AWAESYNSPLH
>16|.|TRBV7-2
ASSSYPDRGLSTDTQY
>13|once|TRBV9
ASSVDPHSTYEQY
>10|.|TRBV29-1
SVGGVEGGYT
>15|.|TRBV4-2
ASSQPRGGPNYNEQF
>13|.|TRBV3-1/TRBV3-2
ASSQRGGSAYGYT
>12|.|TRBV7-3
ASSPSGRNNEQF
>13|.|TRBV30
ACLGPSGKNYGYT
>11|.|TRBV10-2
ASSGTSKNEQF
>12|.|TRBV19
ASSPEIRGSPLH
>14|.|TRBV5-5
ASRNRGLAGAYEQY
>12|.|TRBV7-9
ASSLAGQNEKLF
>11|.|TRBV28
ASSSGVGNTIY
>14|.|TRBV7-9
ASSLSPGTASYEQY
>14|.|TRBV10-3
AISEYETATTGELF
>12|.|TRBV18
ASSPTTGQETQY
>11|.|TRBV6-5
ASSWTGAYGYT
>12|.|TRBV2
ASGEETGANVLT
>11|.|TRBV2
ASSDKRYYGYT
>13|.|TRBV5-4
ASSLDSGGSYEQY
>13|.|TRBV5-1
ASSREQGMNTEAF
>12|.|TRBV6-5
ASSRQGAIYEQY
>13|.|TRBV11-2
ASSLDGSGDTEAF
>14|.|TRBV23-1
ASSPILKDSNQPQH
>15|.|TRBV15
ATSRDRIAGGLNEQF
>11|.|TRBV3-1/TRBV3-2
ASSQAQGETQY
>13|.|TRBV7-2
ASSLVGVNTGELF
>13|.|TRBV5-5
ASSLAVSLNYGYT
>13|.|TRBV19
ASTEVQRPNYGYT
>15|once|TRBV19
ASSRSVTGGSNYGYT
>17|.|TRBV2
ASSGAVSGTPFSYNEQF
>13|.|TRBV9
ASSVLLSGRDEQF
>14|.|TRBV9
ASSVGTSGIYNEQF
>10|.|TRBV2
ASREDSYEQY
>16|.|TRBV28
ASSWTVVFGYGNQPQH
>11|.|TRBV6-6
ASIPPTRETQY
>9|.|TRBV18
ASSVSNEQF
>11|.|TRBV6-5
ASRRTENQPQH
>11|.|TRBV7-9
ASSLLAGDEQF
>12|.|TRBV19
ASTRQGTLGTQY
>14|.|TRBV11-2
ASSLTGGLSTDTQY
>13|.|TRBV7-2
ASSLARRTNYGYT
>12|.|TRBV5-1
ASSIGQPDEKLF